The sequence of this T cell receptor beta chain was determined in a study of T cell responses to AZD1222 COVID-19 vaccine (dated by TCRdb to the early 2020s). Turning to the overall study: AZD1222 recipients whose second dose came at about 4 weeks and those whose second dose came at about 12 weeks were combined into one group, since spike-specific TCR depth and breadth did not differ between the two schedules. TCR sequencing was performed for 230 to 250 trial participants, of whom some 200 were given two doses of AZD1222 and around 26 were given two doses of MenACWY control vaccine. Trial participants were enrolled into age subgroups of 18-55, 56-69 and 70-plus years, which contained about 150, 27 and 61 TCR-sequenced participants, respectively. Summary of the overall study and its limitations: CD4 TCRs associated with the vaccine covered the entire spike protein, and the dominant responses were in regions 160-218 and 743-854. Because no day 14 peak-response samples were available, the repertoires could be characterized only after the peak T cell response. A significant rise in spike-specific TCR breadth and depth was observed after two AZD1222 doses relative to day 0 and relative to MenACWY recipients. Only five to seven AZD1222 recipients were SARS-CoV-2 seropositive at baseline, limiting conclusions about previously exposed vaccinees. Nearly half of unique spike-specific TCRs reportedly recognized epitopes outside regions mutated in the B.1.351 and B.1.1.7 variants. The 56-69-year group was small, and its depth increase did not reach significance, likely because of low power. Participants were mostly white British, with more females than males. The authors suggested clonal diversity may have been underestimated.

Details on this clone: This clone's antigen is unknown. No base-level quality is on record; no much larger clone is a single base apart.

V is trimmed back by 7 bases and J by 1 base, and the junction contains 9 bases that no gene match accounts for. The cysteine opens and the phenylalanine closes a CDR3 of 16 amino acids. Of all the DNA, just the CDR3 is kept, 48 bases in frame from base 1. CDR1 and CDR2 are read off the germline V gene (reference sequence) as LNHDA and SQIVND. The CDR3 regions of human TCRbeta chains were analyzed by immunosequencing. The source study handled its data this way. Repertoire TCRs were matched against a reference library of SARS-CoV-2-specific TCRs generated with the MIRA antigen-specificity platform. Breadth was defined as the fraction of unique TCRs that were SARS-CoV-2-associated. Depth was defined as the fraction of total T cells that were SARS-CoV-2-associated. Using the MIRA data, each spike-specific TCR was assigned both to the spike region to which the TCR was reactive and to a CD4 or CD8 class. Log10-transformed breadth and depth values were compared by one-way ANOVA with Sidak's multiple comparisons tests. TCRdb obtained this table from immuneACCESS and retained in-frame rearrangements with V and J assigned. These tables miss some clones; where compared with another copy, unresolved V genes account for less than half of the shortfall, and the remainder is unexplained. V and J calls and clone size are copied from that table; D and trimming were computed from the DNA. The sample records 140,000 or so clones, over 75% of which are singletons. The ten most abundant clones make up 4% to 5% of the sample.

In the paper's terms, the time point label means: baseline before first vaccination. Vaccinee samples came from UK trials COV001 and COV002, including a single-blind randomized controlled phase 2/3 trial of AZD1222 (ChAdOx1 nCoV-19) in healthy adults. For TCRbeta chain sequencing, PBMC samples were collected from trial participants at day 0 and at day 28 after the second dose. Sequences were derived from peripheral blood, sampled on day 0 of AZD1222 vaccination. This TCR was sampled from an adult in good health. The chain joins TRBV19 to TRBJ1-5, with 8 junctional bases fitting TRBD1. The CDR3 protein is CASMSGQGRSNQPQHF. In nucleotides, the sequence is TGTGCCAGTATGTCAGGACAGGGTAGAAGCAATCAGCCCCAGCATTTT. Extended through the reference TRBV19 and TRBJ1-5 proteins, this CDR3 yields the full variable domain: DGGITQSPKYLFRKEGQNVTLSCEQNLNHDAMYWYRQDPGQGLRLIYYSQIVNDFQKGDIAEGYSVSREKKESFPLTVTSAQKNPTAFYLCASMSGQGRSNQPQHFGDGTRLSIL.